This TCR beta chain originates from a study of blood T cell repertoires in COVID-19. Study-wide context: There were acute and convalescent COVID-19 samples, and they came from the United States, Italy and Spain.

Produced via immunoSEQ multiplex PCR; TCRdb's table is partial and in-frame only. This sample carries around 220,000 clones, about 88% of them seen once, and the ten largest clones take approximately 2%. Sequencing was carried out using peripheral blood. This TCR was sampled from a woman aged 40 to 50 who had recovered from COVID-19.

The CDR3 nucleotides read TGTGCCAGCTCACCCGAGGTTAAAGGCTCTGGGGCCAACGTCCTGACTTTC. It encodes CASSPEVKGSGANVLTF. This rearrangement joins TRBV18 to TRBJ2-6; D is unresolved. Trimming stripped 3 bases from V and 0 bases from J, with 12 bases between. Germline V CDR1 and CDR2: KGHSH, LQKENI. The CDR3 has 17 residues.